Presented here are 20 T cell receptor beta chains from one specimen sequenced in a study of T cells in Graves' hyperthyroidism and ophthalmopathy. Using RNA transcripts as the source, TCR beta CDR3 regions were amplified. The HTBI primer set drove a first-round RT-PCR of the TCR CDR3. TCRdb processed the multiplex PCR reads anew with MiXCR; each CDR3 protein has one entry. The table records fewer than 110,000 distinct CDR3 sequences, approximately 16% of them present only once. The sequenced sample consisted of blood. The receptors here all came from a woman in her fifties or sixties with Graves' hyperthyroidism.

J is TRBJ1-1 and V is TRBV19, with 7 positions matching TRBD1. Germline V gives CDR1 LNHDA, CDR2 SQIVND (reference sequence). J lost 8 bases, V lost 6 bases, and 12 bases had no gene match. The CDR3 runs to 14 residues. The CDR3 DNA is TGTGCCAGTAGCTTCGGACAGGTGAACGGAGAAGCTTTCTTT. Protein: CASSFGQVNGEAFF.

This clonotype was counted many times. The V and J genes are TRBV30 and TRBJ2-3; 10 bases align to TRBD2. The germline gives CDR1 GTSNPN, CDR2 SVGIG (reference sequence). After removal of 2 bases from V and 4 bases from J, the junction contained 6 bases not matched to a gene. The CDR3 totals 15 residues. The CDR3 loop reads CAWSRLAGDPDTQYF. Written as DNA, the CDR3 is TGTGCCTGGAGTCGTCTAGCGGGAGATCCAGATACGCAGTATTTT.

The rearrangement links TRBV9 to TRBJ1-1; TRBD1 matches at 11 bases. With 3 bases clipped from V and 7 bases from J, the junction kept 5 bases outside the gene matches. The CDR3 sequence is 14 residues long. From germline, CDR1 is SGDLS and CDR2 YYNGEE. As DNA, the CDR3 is TGTGCCAGCAGCGCCACCGGGACAGGGGGTGAAGCTTTCTTT. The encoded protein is CASSATGTGGEAFF. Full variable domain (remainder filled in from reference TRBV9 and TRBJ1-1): DSGVTQTPKHLITATGQRVTLRCSPRSGDLSVYWYQQSLDQGLQFLIQYYNGEERAKGNILERFSAQQFPDLHSELNLSSLELGDSALYFCASSATGTGGEAFFGQGTRLTVV.

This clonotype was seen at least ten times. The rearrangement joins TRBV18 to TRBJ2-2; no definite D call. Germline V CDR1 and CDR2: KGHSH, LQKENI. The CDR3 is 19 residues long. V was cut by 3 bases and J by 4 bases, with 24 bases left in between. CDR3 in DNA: TGTGCCAGCTCACCGCACCCTATATTTTCGGGTTCGGGCACCGGGGAGCTGTTTTTT. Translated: CASSPHPIFSGSGTGELFF.

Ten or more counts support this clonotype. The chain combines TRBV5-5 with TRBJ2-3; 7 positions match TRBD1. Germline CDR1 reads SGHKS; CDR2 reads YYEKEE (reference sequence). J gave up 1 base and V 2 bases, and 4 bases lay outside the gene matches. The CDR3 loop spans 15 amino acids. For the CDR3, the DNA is TGTGCCAGCAGCTTTTCTACAGGGGGCACAGATACGCAGTATTTT. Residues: CASSFSTGGTDTQYF.

The CDR3 DNA is TGCAGTGCTAGAGCATCCGGAGATACGCAGTATTTT. This sequence encodes CSARASGDTQYF. V is TRBV20-1 and J is TRBJ2-3, with D unresolved. The CDR3 loop spans 12 amino acids. Trimming left V 1 base short and J 5 bases short, with 7 bases between. The V gene's germline CDR1 is DFQATT and CDR2 SNEGSKA (reference sequence).

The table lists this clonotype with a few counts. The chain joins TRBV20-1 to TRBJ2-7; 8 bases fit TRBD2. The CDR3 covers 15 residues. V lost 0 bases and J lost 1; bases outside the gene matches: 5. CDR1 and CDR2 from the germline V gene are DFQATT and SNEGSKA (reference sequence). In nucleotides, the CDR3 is TGCAGTGCTAGAGATCTTGCGGGAGGATCCTACGAGCAGTACGTC. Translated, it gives CSARDLAGGSYEQYV.

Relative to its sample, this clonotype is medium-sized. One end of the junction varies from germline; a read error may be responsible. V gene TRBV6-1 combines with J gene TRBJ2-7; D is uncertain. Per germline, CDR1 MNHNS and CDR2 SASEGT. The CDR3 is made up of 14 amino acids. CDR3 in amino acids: CASSSARTSDEQYF. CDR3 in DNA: TGTGCCAGCAGTTCCGCACGGACCTCCGACGAGCAGTACTTC.

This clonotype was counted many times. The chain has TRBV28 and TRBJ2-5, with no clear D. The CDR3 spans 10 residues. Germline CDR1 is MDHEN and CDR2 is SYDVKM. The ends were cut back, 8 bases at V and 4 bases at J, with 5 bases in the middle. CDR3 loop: CASSRETQYF. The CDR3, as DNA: TGTGCCAGCTCACGAGAGACCCAGTACTTC.

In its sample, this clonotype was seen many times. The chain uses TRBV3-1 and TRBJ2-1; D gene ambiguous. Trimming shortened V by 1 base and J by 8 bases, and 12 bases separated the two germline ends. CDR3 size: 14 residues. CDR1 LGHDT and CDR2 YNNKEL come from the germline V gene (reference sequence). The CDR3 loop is CASSQGSLGHEQFF. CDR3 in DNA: TGTGCCAGCAGCCAAGGATCTCTAGGCCATGAGCAGTTCTTC.

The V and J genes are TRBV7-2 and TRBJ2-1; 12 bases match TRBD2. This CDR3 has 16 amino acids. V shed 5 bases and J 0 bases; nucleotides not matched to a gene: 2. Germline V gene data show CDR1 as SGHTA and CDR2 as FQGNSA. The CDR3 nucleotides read TGTGCCAGCAGCAGGACTAGCGGGGTCTCCTACAATGAGCAGTTCTTC. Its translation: CASSRTSGVSYNEQFF.

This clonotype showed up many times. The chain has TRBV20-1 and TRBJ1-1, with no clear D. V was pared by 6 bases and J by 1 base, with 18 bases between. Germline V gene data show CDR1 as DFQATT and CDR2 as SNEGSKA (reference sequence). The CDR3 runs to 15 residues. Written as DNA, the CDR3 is TGCAGTGCGCTAGAACCACGGGGTCGGAACACTGAAGCTTTCTTT. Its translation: CSALEPRGRNTEAFF.

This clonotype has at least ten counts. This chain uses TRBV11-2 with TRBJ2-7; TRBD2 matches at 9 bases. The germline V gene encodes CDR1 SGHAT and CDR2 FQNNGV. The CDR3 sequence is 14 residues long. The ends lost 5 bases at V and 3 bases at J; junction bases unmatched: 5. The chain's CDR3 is CASSQIAGVYEQYV. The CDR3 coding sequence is TGTGCCAGCAGCCAAATAGCGGGAGTCTACGAGCAGTACGTC.

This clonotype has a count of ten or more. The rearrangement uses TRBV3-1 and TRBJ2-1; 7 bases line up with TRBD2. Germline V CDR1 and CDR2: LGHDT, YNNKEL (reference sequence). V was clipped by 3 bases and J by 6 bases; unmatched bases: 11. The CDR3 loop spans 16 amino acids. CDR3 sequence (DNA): TGTGCCAGCAGCCAGGAACGGACTAGGGGATCCAATGAGCAGTTCTTC. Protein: CASSQERTRGSNEQFF.

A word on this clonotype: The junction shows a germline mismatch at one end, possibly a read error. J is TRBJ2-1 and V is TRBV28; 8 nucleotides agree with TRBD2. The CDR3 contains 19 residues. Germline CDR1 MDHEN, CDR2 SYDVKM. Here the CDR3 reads CASSPLGLAGAPNYNERFF. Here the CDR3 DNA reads TGTGCCAGCAGTCCCCTAGGACTAGCTGGAGCTCCTAACTACAATGAGCGGTTCTTC.

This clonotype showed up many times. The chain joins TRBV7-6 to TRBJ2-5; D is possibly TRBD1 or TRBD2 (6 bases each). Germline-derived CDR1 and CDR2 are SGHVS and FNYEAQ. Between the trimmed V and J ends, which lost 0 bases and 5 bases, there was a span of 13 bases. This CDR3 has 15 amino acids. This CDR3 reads CASSLAWGATETQYF. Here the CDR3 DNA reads TGTGCCAGCAGCTTAGCCTGGGGGGCGACGGAGACCCAGTACTTC.

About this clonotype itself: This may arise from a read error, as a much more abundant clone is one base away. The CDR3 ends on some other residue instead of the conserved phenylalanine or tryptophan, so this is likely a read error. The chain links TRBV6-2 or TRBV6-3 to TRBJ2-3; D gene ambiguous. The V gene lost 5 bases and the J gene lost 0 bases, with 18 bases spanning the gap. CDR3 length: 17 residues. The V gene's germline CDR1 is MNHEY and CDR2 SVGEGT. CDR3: CASSPHRLTESTDTQYS. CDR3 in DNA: TGTGCCAGCAGTCCCCACCGGTTGACCGAGAGCACAGATACGCAGTATTCT.

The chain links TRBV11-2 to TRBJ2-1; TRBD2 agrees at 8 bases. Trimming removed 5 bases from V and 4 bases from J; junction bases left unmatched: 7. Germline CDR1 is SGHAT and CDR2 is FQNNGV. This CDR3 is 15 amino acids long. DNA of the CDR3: TGTGCCAGCAGCAACGGGAGGGCCCCGTACAATGAGCAGTTCTTC. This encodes CASSNGRAPYNEQFF. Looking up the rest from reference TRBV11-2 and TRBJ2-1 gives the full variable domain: EAGVAQSPRYKIIEKRQSVAFWCNPISGHATLYWYQQILGQGPKLLIQFQNNGVVDDSQLPKDRFSAERLKGVDSTLKIQPAKLEDSAVYLCASSNGRAPYNEQFFGPGTRLTVL.

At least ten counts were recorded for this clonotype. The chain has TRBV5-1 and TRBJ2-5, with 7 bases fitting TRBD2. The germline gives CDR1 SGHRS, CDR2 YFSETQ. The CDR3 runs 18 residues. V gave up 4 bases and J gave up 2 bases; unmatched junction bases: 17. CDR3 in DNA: TGCGCCAGCAGCCCGGACGGGACTCGCGGGAGCATGCAAGAGACCCAGTACTTC. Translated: CASSPDGTRGSMQETQYF.

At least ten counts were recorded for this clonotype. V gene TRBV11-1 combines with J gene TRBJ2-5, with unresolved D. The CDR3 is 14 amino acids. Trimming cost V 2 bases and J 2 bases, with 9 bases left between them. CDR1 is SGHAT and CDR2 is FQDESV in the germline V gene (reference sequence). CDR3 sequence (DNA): TGTGCCAGCAGCTTATGGTCCGAGCAAGAGACCCAGTACTTC. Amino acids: CASSLWSEQETQYF.